This entry is about one T cell receptor beta chain. Its cognate antigen is unknown. 13 Jbeta primers and 60 Vbeta primers were used for the PCR. Measured with immunoSEQ multiplex PCR; TCRdb has only the in-frame clones, and not every one. Of 150,000 to 180,000 clones in the sample, about four fifths are singletons; the top ten hold 2.8%. Per germline, CDR1 SQVTM and CDR2 ANQGSEA. The CDR3 length is 12 residues. Trimming at V came to 1 base and at J to 5 bases, leaving 2 bases not matched to a gene. The sample is drawn from a study of cytomegalovirus exposure and HLA in healthy donors. Whole-study findings and limits: There were 160 or so TCR beta chains listed as cytomegalovirus-associated. Rarity marked most TCR sequences, yet some public TCRs occurred in many donors. Sequencing probably produced one cluster of sequence variants that were highly shared.

Sequencing input: PBMCs. The TCR was taken from a man between 18 and 35 years old in good health and CMV-seronegative. The rearrangement uses TRBV29-1 and TRBJ2-7; 7 nucleotides agree with TRBD1. This CDR3 is CSVEGDSHEQYF. As DNA, the CDR3 is TGCAGCGTTGAAGGGGACAGCCACGAGCAGTACTTC.